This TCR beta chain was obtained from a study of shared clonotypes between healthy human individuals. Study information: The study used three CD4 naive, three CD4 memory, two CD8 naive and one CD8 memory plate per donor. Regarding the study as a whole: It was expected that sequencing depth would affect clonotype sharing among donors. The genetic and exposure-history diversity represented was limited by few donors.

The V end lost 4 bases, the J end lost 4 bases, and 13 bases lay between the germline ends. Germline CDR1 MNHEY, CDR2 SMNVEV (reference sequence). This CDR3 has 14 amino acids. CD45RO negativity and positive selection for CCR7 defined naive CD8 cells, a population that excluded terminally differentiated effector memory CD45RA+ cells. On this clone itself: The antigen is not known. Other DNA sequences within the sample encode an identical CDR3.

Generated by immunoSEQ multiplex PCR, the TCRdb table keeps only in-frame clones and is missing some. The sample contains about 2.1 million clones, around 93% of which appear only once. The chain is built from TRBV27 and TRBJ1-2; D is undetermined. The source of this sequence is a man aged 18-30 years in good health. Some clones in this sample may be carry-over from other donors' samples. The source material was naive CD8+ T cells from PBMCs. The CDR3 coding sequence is TGTGCCAGCAGTTCCCCCGGGCAGGCCTATGGCTACACCTTC. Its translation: CASSSPGQAYGYTF.